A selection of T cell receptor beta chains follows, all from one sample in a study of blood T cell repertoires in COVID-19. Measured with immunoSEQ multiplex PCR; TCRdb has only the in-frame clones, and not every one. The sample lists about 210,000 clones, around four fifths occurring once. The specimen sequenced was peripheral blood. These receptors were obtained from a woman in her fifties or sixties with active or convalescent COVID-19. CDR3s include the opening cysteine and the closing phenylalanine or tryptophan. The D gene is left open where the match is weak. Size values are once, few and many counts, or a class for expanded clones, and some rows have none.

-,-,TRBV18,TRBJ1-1,TGTGCCAGCTCACCAAGGAGGGAAGTAGGCACTGAAGCTTTCTTT,CASSPRREVGTEAFF
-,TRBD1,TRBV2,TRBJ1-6,TGTGCCAGCAAGATTGGGGACAGGGATTCACCCCTCCACTTT,CASKIGDRDSPLHF
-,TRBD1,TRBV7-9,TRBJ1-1,TGTGCCAGCAGCTTAGGGGACAGGGCAGCTTTCTTT,CASSLGDRAAFF
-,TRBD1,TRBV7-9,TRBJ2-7,TGTGCCAGCAGCTCGGGCGACAGGGGCGAGCAGTACTTC,CASSSGDRGEQYF
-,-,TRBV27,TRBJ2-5,TGTGCCAGCAGACTAGGGGGGGTGCCAGAGACCCAGTACTTC,CASRLGGVPETQYF
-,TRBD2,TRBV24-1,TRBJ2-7,TGTGCCACCAGTGGGCGGGAGCGTCACGAGCAGTACTTC,CATSGRERHEQYF
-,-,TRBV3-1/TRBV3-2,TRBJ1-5,TGTGCCAGCAGCCAAGATTCCCTCCCCAATCAGCCCCAGCATTTT,CASSQDSLPNQPQHF
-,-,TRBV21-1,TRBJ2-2,TGTGCCAGCAGCAAAAAGGAGGTCGGGGGTAGCGGGGACACCGGGGAGCTGTTTTTT,CASSKKEVGGSGDTGELFF
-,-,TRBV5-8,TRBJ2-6,TGTGCCAGCAGCTTGGGATCCGGTACCGGGGCCAACGTCCTGACTTTC,CASSLGSGTGANVLTF
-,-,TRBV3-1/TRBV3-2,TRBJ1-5,TGTGCCAGCAGCCAGGGCGGGGATCAGCCCCAGCATTTT,CASSQGGDQPQHF
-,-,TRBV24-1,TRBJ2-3,TGTGCCACCAGTGACCCCCTCGGGAATACGCAGTATTTT,CATSDPLGNTQYF
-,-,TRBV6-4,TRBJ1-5,TGTGCCAGCAGTCCAGGGGCGAGACAGCCCCAGCATTTT,CASSPGARQPQHF
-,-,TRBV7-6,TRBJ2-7,TGTGCCAGCAGCCCTGGGAGAGACTACTACGAGCAGTACTTC,CASSPGRDYYEQYF
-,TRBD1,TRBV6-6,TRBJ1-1,TGTGCCAGCAGTAGACAGGGGAACACTGAAGCTTTCTTT,CASSRQGNTEAFF
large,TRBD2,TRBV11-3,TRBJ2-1,TGTGCCAGCAGCTTCGGGACTAATATCGGCAATGAGCAGTTCTTC,CASSFGTNIGNEQFF
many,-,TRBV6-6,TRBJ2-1,TGTGCCAGCACCCGGGACACAAATGAGCAGTTCTTC,CASTRDTNEQFF
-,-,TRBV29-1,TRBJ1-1,TGCAGCGTTGTGGGGGCGGAGACTGAAGCTTTCTTT,CSVVGAETEAFF
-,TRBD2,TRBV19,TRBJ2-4,TGTGCCACGCGGGAGCTAGCCAAAAACATTCAGTACTTC,CATRELAKNIQYF
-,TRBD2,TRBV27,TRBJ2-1,TGTGCCAGCAGTTTCTGGACTAGCGGTCCAAATGAGCAGTTCTTC,CASSFWTSGPNEQFF
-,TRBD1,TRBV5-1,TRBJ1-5,TGCGCCAGCAGCCAGATACCGGGACAGGGTCAGCCCCAGCATTTT,CASSQIPGQGQPQHF
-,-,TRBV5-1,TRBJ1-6,TGCGCCAGCAGCTTGGGGGCCAAAGATTCACCCCTCCACTTT,CASSLGAKDSPLHF
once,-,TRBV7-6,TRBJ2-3,TGTGCCAGCAGCTTTAGGAAGGGAGGGGGGAGGACAGATACGCAGTATTTT,CASSFRKGGGRTDTQYF
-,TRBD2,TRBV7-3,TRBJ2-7,TGTGCCAGCAGCGACTACGGACTAGCGGGAGTGTCCGAGCAGTACTTC,CASSDYGLAGVSEQYF
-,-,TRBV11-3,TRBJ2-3,TGTGCCAGCAGCTTGGGCATAGCGGATACGCAGTATTTT,CASSLGIADTQYF